Presented here are 22 T cell receptor beta chains from one specimen sequenced in a study of sequential checkpoint blockade in melanoma. Sequencing used immunoSEQ multiplex PCR; TCRdb keeps in-frame clones, though not all of them. Of some 19,000 clones listed, 83% are singletons. The treatment: randomized to nivolumab then ipilimumab (arm A) or the reverse (arm B). Sequenced here: CD8+ T cells sorted from blood (inferred from file names), sampled from a patient given nivolumab and ipilimumab in sequence. The receptor set was obtained from a human donor with melanoma.

The rearrangement uses TRBV27 and TRBJ2-1; TRBD2 matches 7 bases. The CDR3 is 17 amino acids. Germline trimming cut 5 bases from V and 0 bases from J; bases unmatched to any gene: 10. Germline CDR1 and CDR2: MNHEY and SMNVEV (reference sequence). CDR3 DNA: TGTGCCAGCAGTCCAAGACTAGCCATTAGCTCCTACAATGAGCAGTTCTTC. Translation gives CASSPRLAISSYNEQFF.

V usage is TRBV6-5 and J usage is TRBJ2-5, with TRBD2 as a possible D gene (5 bases). V was shortened by 0 bases and J by 1 base, with 6 bases between the two germline ends. The germline V gene encodes CDR1 MNHEY and CDR2 SVGAGI. The length of the CDR3 is 14 residues. The CDR3, as DNA: TGTGCCAGCAGTTACTCCGGGGTCCAAGAGACCCAGTACTTC. The encoded protein is CASSYSGVQETQYF.

This chain connects TRBV5-6 to TRBJ1-1, with D possibly matching TRBD1 (5 bases). This CDR3 is 15 amino acids long. The V and J ends lost 0 bases and 3 bases respectively, with 12 bases between them. CDR1 and CDR2 from the germline V gene are SGHDT and YYEEEE. The CDR3 is CASSLGGAGYTEAFF. CDR3 DNA: TGTGCCAGCAGCTTGGGGGGCGCGGGGTACACTGAAGCTTTCTTT.

In nucleotides, the CDR3 is TGTGCCAGTAACGAACAGGGGAGTTCCAATCAGCCCCAGCATTTT. This encodes CASNEQGSSNQPQHF. V gene TRBV19 combines with J gene TRBJ1-5, with 7 bases fitting TRBD1. Germline CDR1 and CDR2: LNHDA and SQIVND (reference sequence). The junction had 9 bases not matched to a gene; V was cut back by 7 bases and J by 3 bases. CDR3 size: 15 residues. The full variable domain, completed using reference TRBV19 and TRBJ1-5, is DGGITQSPKYLFRKEGQNVTLSCEQNLNHDAMYWYRQDPGQGLRLIYYSQIVNDFQKGDIAEGYSVSREKKESFPLTVTSAQKNPTAFYLCASNEQGSSNQPQHFGDGTRLSIL.

As DNA, the CDR3 is TGTGCCTGGAGTGTAAACACTATTACCCAAAACATTCAGTACTTC. Its translation is CAWSVNTITQNIQYF. V and J are TRBV30 and TRBJ2-4; no firm D call. Germline V gene lookup returns CDR1 GTSNPN and CDR2 SVGIG (reference sequence). CDR3 length: 15 residues. Trimming pared 0 bases from V and 5 bases from J, leaving 14 bases between.

This clone was detected a few times. The rearrangement joins TRBV19 to TRBJ2-7; D may be TRBD1 (5 bases). Trimming took off 11 bases at V and 4 bases at J, with 18 bases between the two ends. The CDR3 totals 13 residues. Germline V CDR1 and CDR2: LNHDA, SQIVND (reference sequence). The CDR3 sequence is CACRQTTAYEQYF. The CDR3, as DNA: TGTGCCTGCAGGCAGACGACAGCATACGAGCAGTACTTC.

The chain carries TRBV27 and TRBJ2-2; 8 bases are a match to TRBD2. The CDR3 spans 15 residues. Germline lookup yields CDR1 MNHEY and CDR2 SMNVEV (reference sequence). V lost 3 bases, J lost 6 bases, and 6 bases stayed unmatched. The CDR3 sequence is CASSFSGEDPGELFF. The DNA of the CDR3 is TGTGCCAGCAGTTTTAGCGGGGAGGATCCCGGGGAGCTGTTTTTT.

This clone was counted only a few times. This chain connects TRBV27 to TRBJ2-3, with 7 positions matching TRBD2. Germline V CDR1 and CDR2: MNHEY, SMNVEV (reference sequence). This CDR3 is built from 14 residues. The junction had 7 bases not matched to a gene; V was cut back by 6 bases and J by 4 bases. In nucleotides, the CDR3 is TGTGCCAGCAGGGGCGGGAGTTTGGCAGATACGCAGTATTTT. The encoded protein is CASRGGSLADTQYF.

This chain connects TRBV4-1 to TRBJ2-1, with TRBD2 identical over 13 bases. In germline, CDR1 is MGHRA, CDR2 YSYEKL. This CDR3 has 15 amino acids. V dropped 1 base and J dropped 8; count of bases not matched to a gene: 2. DNA for the CDR3: TGCGCCAGCAGCCAAGGGACTAGCGGGAGAGATGAGCAGTTCTTC. Residues: CASSQGTSGRDEQFF.

The chain uses TRBV11-2 and TRBJ2-7; the D gene is possibly TRBD1 (6 bases). CDR1 and CDR2 from the germline V gene are SGHAT and FQNNGV. Trimming stripped 6 bases from V and 0 bases from J, with 9 bases between. This CDR3 region has 13 residues. This CDR3 reads CASSGDTSYEQYF. The CDR3 bases are TGTGCCAGCAGTGGGGACACCTCCTACGAGCAGTACTTC. The whole variable domain, remainder taken from reference TRBV11-2 and TRBJ2-7, is EAGVAQSPRYKIIEKRQSVAFWCNPISGHATLYWYQQILGQGPKLLIQFQNNGVVDDSQLPKDRFSAERLKGVDSTLKIQPAKLEDSAVYLCASSGDTSYEQYFGPGTRLTVT.

V and J are TRBV11-3 and TRBJ1-1; D not resolved. V was pared by 1 base and J by 0 bases, with 3 bases between. The germline V gene encodes CDR1 SGHNT and CDR2 YENEEA. There are 13 residues in the CDR3. This CDR3 reads CASSLGVNTEAFF. CDR3 bases: TGTGCCAGCAGCTTAGGAGTGAACACTGAAGCTTTCTTT.

This rearrangement joins TRBV2 to TRBJ2-7, with TRBD2 as a possible D gene (7 bases). V gave up 1 base and J gave up 0 bases, with 31 bases separating them. The CDR3 is made up of 22 amino acids. CDR1 is SNHLY and CDR2 is FYNNEI in the germline V gene. CDR3 DNA sequence: TGTGCCAGCAGTGAAGGGGGGCTACTGGGGCAGGAAGCAGGGAGGGTCTCCTACGAGCAGTACTTC. This codes for CASSEGGLLGQEAGRVSYEQYF.

The chain links TRBV2 to TRBJ2-5, with 9 bases identical to TRBD2. The CDR3 runs 15 residues. After removal of 7 bases from V and 5 bases from J, the junction contained 11 bases not matched to a gene. Germline V CDR1 and CDR2: SNHLY, FYNNEI. The CDR3 spells CASMALREGEETQYF. CDR3 bases: TGTGCCAGCATGGCGTTGCGGGAGGGAGAGGAGACCCAGTACTTC.

J is TRBJ2-3 and V is TRBV28; D is perhaps TRBD1 (6 bases). The CDR3 contains 14 residues. The V end was cut by 7 bases, the J end by 1 base, with 12 bases between. The V gene's germline CDR1 is MDHEN and CDR2 SYDVKM. DNA of the CDR3: TGTGCCAGCATCAACCCAGGGGGCACAGATACGCAGTATTTT. It yields the protein CASINPGGTDTQYF.

CDR3 sequence: CATSRGGGRLGTEAFF. In DNA, the CDR3 is TGTGCCACCAGCAGAGGAGGGGGCCGACTCGGCACTGAAGCTTTCTTT. This chain connects TRBV15 to TRBJ1-1; 7 nucleotides align to TRBD1. The germline V gene has CDR1 LNHNV and CDR2 YYDKDF (reference sequence). This CDR3 region has 16 residues. Trimming took 1 base from V and 4 from J; bases not matched to a gene: 9.

The chain carries TRBV7-9 and TRBJ1-1; no reliable D call. The germline CDR1 and CDR2 sequences are SEHNR and FQNEAQ (reference sequence). This CDR3 has 12 amino acids. Trimming pared 1 base from V and 10 bases from J, leaving 10 bases between. The chain's CDR3 is CASSLEERRAFF. The CDR3 bases are TGTGCCAGCAGCTTAGAGGAGAGGCGAGCTTTCTTT. Full variable domain (outside the CDR3, taken from reference TRBV7-9 and TRBJ1-1): DTGVSQNPRHKITKRGQNVTFRCDPISEHNRLYWYRQTLGQGPEFLTYFQNEAQLEKSRLLSDRFSAERPKGSFSTLEIQRTEQGDSAMYLCASSLEERRAFFGQGTRLTVV.

The rearrangement links TRBV6-1 to TRBJ2-3; 9 nucleotides match TRBD2. J was trimmed by 5 bases and V by 4 bases; bases with no gene match: 7. CDR1 is MNHNS and CDR2 is SASEGT in the germline V gene. The CDR3 totals 15 residues. CDR3 coding DNA: TGTGCCAGCAGTGTGGTAGCGGGAGTGATAGATACGCAGTATTTT. Translating gives CASSVVAGVIDTQYF.

This chain links TRBV15 with TRBJ2-2; 8 bases are a match to TRBD2. Germline V gene lookup returns CDR1 LNHNV and CDR2 YYDKDF (reference sequence). The CDR3 runs to 15 residues. With V trimmed by 8 bases and J by 5 bases, 10 bases remained unmatched. CDR3 DNA sequence: TGTGCCACCGGCTCGGGGACTAGGCCTACCGGGGAGCTGTTTTTT. Residues: CATGSGTRPTGELFF.

This clone was seen once. The V and J genes are TRBV27 and TRBJ1-5; D might be TRBD1 (6 bases). V lost 8 bases to trimming and J lost 1 base, with 12 bases between them. The CDR3 is 14 amino acids. Germline CDR1 and CDR2: MNHEY and SMNVEV (reference sequence). The CDR3 spells CASGRTESNQPQHF. As DNA, the CDR3 is TGTGCCAGCGGACGGACAGAAAGCAATCAGCCCCAGCATTTT.

The V call is TRBV27, the J call TRBJ1-1; 8 positions agree with TRBD1. Unmatched junction bases numbered 8, after V lost 7 bases and J lost 4 bases. The V gene's germline CDR1 is MNHEY and CDR2 SMNVEV (reference sequence). This CDR3 spans 14 amino acids. CDR3 coding DNA: TGTGCCAGCACCCGGACAGGGAGGGCCACTGAAGCTTTCTTT. Encoded protein: CASTRTGRATEAFF.

This chain joins TRBV29-1 and TRBJ2-7; D is ambiguous. From germline, CDR1 is SQVTM and CDR2 ANQGSEA. The V end was cut by 4 bases, the J end by 2 bases, with 9 bases between. The CDR3 is 12 residues long. The CDR3 DNA is TGCAGCGTTGGCGTCGGTCCCTACGAGCAGTACTTC. Amino acid sequence: CSVGVGPYEQYF.

For the CDR3, the DNA is TGTGCCGTTCGACAGGGCACTGAAGCTTTCTTT. Translating it yields CAVRQGTEAFF. The chain couples TRBV2 to TRBJ1-1; 7 bases fit TRBD1. The germline CDR1 and CDR2 sequences are SNHLY and FYNNEI. The CDR3 runs to 11 residues. The trim removed 11 bases at V and 4 bases at J, leaving 4 bases unmatched. Together with reference TRBV2 and TRBJ1-1, the CDR3 gives the full variable domain: EPEVTQTPSHQVTQMGQEVILRCVPISNHLYFYWYRQILGQKVEFLVSFYNNEISEKSEIFDDQFSVERPDGSNFTLKIRSTKLEDSAMYFCAVRQGTEAFFGQGTRLTVV.